A selection of T cell receptor beta chains follows, all from one sample in a study of post-analysis software for immune sequencing data. MiXCR, applied by TCRdb to the PCR reads, yields one record per CDR3 protein. The sample consists of hundreds of thousands of distinct CDR3 sequences, nearly 45% of them appearing once. The specimen was blood. Receptors were obtained from a girl aged 5 to 17 with multiple sclerosis. Both conserved end residues are part of each CDR3. The order of the fields is D gene, J gene, clone size, V gene, CDR3 DNA, CDR3 protein. A D gene is named only where the DNA matches it firmly. Rows give clone size only sometimes, using once, few, many, or a class for an expanded clone.

>NA|TRBJ2-5|NA|TRBV5-8
TGTGCCAGCAGGACGTCCAACTTGGGGCAAGAGACCCAGTACTTC
CASRTSNLGQETQYF
>NA|TRBJ1-4|NA|TRBV28
TGTGCCAGCAGCCTACACCCCGGACGCCAAAAGGACTCTAATGAAAAACTGTTTTTT
CASSLHPGRQKDSNEKLFF
>TRBD1|TRBJ2-7|few|TRBV5-1
TGCGCCAGCAGCACCAATCCCGGGACAGGGGTGCGGGAGACCTACGAGCAGTACTTC
CASSTNPGTGVRETYEQYF
>NA|TRBJ2-7|few|TRBV28
TGTGCCAGCAGTCCAACCGTCTACGAGCAGTACTTC
CASSPTVYEQYF
>NA|TRBJ1-4|few|TRBV6-5
TGTGCCAGCTGTCGGGGACAAGGACCTAATGAAAAACTGTTTTTT
CASCRGQGPNEKLFF
>NA|TRBJ1-5|few|TRBV20-1
TGCAGTGCTGGGAGTAGGGAGGATAGCAATCAGCCCCAGCATTTT
CSAGSREDSNQPQHF
>TRBD1|TRBJ2-6|NA|TRBV24-1
TGTGCCACCAGTGAAGCGGCACCGGGACAGGGGGGCTCTGGGGCCAACGTCCTGACTTTC
CATSEAAPGQGGSGANVLTF
>TRBD2|TRBJ2-6|NA|TRBV20-1
TGCAGTGCTAGATCGACAGGACTAGCGGGGGGAAGCAGCGTCCTGACTTTC
CSARSTGLAGGSSVLTF
>TRBD1|TRBJ2-1|NA|TRBV20-1
TGCAGTGCTATACCCGGGACAGGGTTCTACAATGAGCAGTTCTTC
CSAIPGTGFYNEQFF
>TRBD1|TRBJ2-5|NA|TRBV27
TGTGCCAGCAGTTTAAACTTACAGGGGTCCCAAGAGACCCAGTACTTC
CASSLNLQGSQETQYF
>NA|TRBJ1-2|NA|TRBV29-1
TGCAGCGTTGAGGGCAGACATGGCTACACCTTC
CSVEGRHGYTF
>NA|TRBJ2-1|NA|TRBV4-1
TGTGCCAGCAGCCAAGATCGCGCCAGTGCCTCCTACAATGAGCAGTTCTTC
CASSQDRASASYNEQFF
>NA|TRBJ2-6|NA|TRBV7-9
TGTGCCAGCAGCTTAGGGGCAGGGCACTCTGGGGCCAACGTCCTGACTTTC
CASSLGAGHSGANVLTF
>TRBD2|TRBJ2-3|NA|TRBV29-1
TGCAGCGTAAAAACAGCGGGGATTAGCACAGATACGCAGTATTTT
CSVKTAGISTDTQYF
>TRBD2|TRBJ2-5|NA|TRBV20-1
TGCAGTGCTGACCCTCAAGGGACTAGCAATTTGTACTTC
CSADPQGTSNLYF
>TRBD2|TRBJ2-7|NA|TRBV27
TGTGCCAGCAGTCCCCCCCTAGCGGGCAGCTCCTACGAGCAGTACTTC
CASSPPLAGSSYEQYF
>NA|TRBJ1-2|NA|TRBV30
TGTGCCTGGAGTGCCGGGAACTATGGCTACACCTTC
CAWSAGNYGYTF
>NA|TRBJ2-6|few|TRBV4-2
TGTGCCAGCAGCCACCGGGGCAGCGTGAGAGCCTCTGGGGCCAACGTCCTGACTTTC
CASSHRGSVRASGANVLTF
>NA|TRBJ1-6|NA|TRBV4-3
TGCGCCAGCAGCCAAGTTATGGGGAGTGGGGCCCTTCAGCGGAATTCACCCCTCCACTTT
CASSQVMGSGALQRNSPLHF
>TRBD2|TRBJ2-1|NA|TRBV15
TGTGCCACCAGCAGAGCCGGGACTAAGAGTAGAAATGAGCAGTTCTTC
CATSRAGTKSRNEQFF